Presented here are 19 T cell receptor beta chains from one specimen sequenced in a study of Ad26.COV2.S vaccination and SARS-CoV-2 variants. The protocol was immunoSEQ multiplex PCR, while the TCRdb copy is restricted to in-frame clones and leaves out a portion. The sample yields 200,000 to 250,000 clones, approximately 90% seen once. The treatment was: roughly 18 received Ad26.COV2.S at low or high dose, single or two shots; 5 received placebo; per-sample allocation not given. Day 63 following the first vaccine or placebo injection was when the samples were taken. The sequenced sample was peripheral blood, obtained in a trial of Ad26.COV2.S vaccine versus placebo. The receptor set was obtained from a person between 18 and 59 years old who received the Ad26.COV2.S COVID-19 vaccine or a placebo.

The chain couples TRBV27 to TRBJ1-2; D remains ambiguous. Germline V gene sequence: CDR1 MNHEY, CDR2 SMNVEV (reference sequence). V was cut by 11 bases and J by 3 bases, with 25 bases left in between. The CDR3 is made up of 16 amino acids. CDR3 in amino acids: CAASENPGLSDYGYTF. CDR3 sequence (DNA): TGTGCCGCGTCGGAAAACCCCGGACTATCGGACTATGGCTACACCTTC.

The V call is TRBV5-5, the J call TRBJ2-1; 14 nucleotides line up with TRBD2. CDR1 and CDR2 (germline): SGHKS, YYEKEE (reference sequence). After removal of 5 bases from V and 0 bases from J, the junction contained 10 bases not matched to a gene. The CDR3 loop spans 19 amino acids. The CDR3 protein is CASRLGLAGGQSSYNEQFF. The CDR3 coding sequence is TGTGCCAGCAGGCTCGGACTAGCGGGAGGCCAAAGCTCCTACAATGAGCAGTTCTTC. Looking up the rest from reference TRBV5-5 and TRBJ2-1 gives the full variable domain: DAGVTQSPTHLIKTRGQQVTLRCSPISGHKSVSWYQQVLGQGPQFIFQYYEKEERGRGNFPDRFSARQFPNYSSELNVNALLLGDSALYLCASRLGLAGGQSSYNEQFFGPGTRLTVL.

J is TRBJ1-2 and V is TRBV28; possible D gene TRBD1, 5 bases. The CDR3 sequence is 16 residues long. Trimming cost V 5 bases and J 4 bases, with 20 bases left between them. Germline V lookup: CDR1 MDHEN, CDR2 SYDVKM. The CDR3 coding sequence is TGTGCCAGCAGTCCGTCGCGTGGACAAGGTACCTATGGCTACACCTTC. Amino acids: CASSPSRGQGTYGYTF.

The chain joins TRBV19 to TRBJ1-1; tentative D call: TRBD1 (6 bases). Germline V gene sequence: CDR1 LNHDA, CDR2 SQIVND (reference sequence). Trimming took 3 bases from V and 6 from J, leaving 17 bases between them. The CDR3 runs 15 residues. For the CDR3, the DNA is TGTGCCAGTAGTATGAGCCCGGGGGGCGGGTCTGAAGCTTTCTTT. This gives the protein CASSMSPGGGSEAFF.

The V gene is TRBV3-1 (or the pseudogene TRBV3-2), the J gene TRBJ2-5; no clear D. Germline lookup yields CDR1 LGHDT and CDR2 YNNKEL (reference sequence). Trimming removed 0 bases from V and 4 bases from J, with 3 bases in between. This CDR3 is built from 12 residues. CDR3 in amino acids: CASSQEGETQYF. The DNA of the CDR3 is TGTGCCAGCAGCCAAGAGGGAGAGACCCAGTACTTC.

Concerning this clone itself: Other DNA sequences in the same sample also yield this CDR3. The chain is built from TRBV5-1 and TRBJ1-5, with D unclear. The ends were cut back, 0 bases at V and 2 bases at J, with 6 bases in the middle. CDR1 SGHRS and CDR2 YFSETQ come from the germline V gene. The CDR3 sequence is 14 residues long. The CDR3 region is CASSLEGGNQPQHF. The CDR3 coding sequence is TGCGCCAGCAGCTTGGAGGGAGGCAATCAGCCCCAGCATTTT.

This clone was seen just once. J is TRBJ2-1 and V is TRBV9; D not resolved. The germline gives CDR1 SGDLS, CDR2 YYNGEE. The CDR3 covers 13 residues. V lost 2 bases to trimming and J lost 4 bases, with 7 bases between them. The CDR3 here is CASSVRQYNEQFF. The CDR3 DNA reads TGTGCCAGCAGCGTTCGCCAATACAATGAGCAGTTCTTC.

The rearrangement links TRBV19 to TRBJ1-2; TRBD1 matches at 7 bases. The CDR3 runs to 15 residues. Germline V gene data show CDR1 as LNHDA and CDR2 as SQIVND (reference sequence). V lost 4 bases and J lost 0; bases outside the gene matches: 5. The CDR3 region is CASSTRQGPNYGYTF. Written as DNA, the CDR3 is TGTGCCAGTAGTACTCGACAGGGCCCTAACTATGGCTACACCTTC.

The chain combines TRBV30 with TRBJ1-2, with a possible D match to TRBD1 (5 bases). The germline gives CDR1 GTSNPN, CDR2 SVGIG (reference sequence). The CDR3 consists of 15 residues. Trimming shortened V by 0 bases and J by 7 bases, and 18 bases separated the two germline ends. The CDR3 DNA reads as TGTGCCTGGAGTGTACGGGGCAGGGAGGGATTTGGCTACACCTTC. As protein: CAWSVRGREGFGYTF.

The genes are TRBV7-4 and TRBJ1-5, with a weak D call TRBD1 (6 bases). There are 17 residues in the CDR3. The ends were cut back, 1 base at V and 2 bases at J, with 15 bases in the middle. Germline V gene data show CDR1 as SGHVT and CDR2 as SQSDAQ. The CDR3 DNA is TGTGCCAGCAGCTTAGAAGGCAGGGGAGGGTGCAATCAGCCCCAGCATTTT. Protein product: CASSLEGRGGCNQPQHF.

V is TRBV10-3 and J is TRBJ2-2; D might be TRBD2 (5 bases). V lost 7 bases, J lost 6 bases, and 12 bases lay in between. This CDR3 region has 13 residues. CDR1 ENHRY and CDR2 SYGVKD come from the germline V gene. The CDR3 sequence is CAINGEMAGELFF. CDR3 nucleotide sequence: TGTGCCATCAATGGGGAGATGGCCGGGGAGCTGTTTTTT.

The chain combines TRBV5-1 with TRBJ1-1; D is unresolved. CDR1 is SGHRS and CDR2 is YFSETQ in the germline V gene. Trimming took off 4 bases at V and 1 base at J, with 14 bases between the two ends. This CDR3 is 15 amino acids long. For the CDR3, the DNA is TGCGCCAGCAGCCCCGGACGGCTGACGAACACTGAAGCTTTCTTT. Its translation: CASSPGRLTNTEAFF. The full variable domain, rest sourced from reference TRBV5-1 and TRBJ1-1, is KAGVTQTPRYLIKTRGQQVTLSCSPISGHRSVSWYQQTPGQGLQFLFEYFSETQRNKGNFPGRFSGRQFSNSRSEMNVSTLELGDSALYLCASSPGRLTNTEAFFGQGTRLTVV.

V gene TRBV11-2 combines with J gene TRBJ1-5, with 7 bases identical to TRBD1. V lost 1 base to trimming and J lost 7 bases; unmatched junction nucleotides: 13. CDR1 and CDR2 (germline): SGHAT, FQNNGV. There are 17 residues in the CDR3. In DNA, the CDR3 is TGTGCCAGCAGCTTAGGGAAGACAGGGAGGATAGAACAGCCCCAGCATTTT. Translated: CASSLGKTGRIEQPQHF.

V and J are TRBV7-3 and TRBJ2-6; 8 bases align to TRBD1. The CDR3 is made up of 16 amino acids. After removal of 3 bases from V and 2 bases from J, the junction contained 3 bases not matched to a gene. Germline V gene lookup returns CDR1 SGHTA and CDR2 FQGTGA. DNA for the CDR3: TGTGCCAGCAGCTTGGACAGGGCACCTGGGGCCAACGTCCTGACTTTC. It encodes CASSLDRAPGANVLTF. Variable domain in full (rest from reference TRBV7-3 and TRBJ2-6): GAGVSQTPSNKVTEKGKYVELRCDPISGHTALYWYRQSLGQGPEFLIYFQGTGAADDSGLPNDRFFAVRPEGSVSTLKIQRTERGDSAVYLCASSLDRAPGANVLTFGAGSRLTVL.

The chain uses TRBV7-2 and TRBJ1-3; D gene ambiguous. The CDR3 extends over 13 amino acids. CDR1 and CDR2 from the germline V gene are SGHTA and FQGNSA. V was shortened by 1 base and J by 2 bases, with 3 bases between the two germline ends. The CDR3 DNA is TGTGCCAGCAGCTTAGACCCTGGAAACACCATATATTTT. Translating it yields CASSLDPGNTIYF.

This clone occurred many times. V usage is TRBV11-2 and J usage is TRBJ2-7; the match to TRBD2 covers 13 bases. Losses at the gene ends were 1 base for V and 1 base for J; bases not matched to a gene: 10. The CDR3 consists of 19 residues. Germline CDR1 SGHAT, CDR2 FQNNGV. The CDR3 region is CASSLVGGLAGRLSYEQYF. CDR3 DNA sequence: TGTGCCAGCAGCTTAGTGGGGGGACTAGCGGGGCGGCTGTCCTACGAGCAGTACTTC. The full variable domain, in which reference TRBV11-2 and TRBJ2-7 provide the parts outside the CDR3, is EAGVAQSPRYKIIEKRQSVAFWCNPISGHATLYWYQQILGQGPKLLIQFQNNGVVDDSQLPKDRFSAERLKGVDSTLKIQPAKLEDSAVYLCASSLVGGLAGRLSYEQYFGPGTRLTVT.

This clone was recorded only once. CDR3 residues: CASSLKGGYEQYF. The CDR3 DNA is TGCGCCAGCAGCTTAAAGGGGGGCTACGAGCAGTACTTC. The chain combines TRBV5-1 with TRBJ2-7, with D possibly being TRBD1 or TRBD2 (6 bases each). Trimming shortened V by 2 bases and J by 3 bases, and 9 bases separated the two germline ends. Germline CDR1 is SGHRS and CDR2 is YFSETQ. CDR3 length: 13 amino acids.

CDR3 bases: TGTGCCAGCAGCTTAGAGGGACTAGCGGGAGGGCCGGGGAAGGGTGAGCAGTTCTTC. Amino acids: CASSLEGLAGGPGKGEQFF. This chain uses TRBV7-9 with TRBJ2-1, with 16 positions matching TRBD2. This CDR3 comprises 19 residues. V gave up 1 base and J gave up 9 bases; unmatched junction bases: 12. Germline V lookup: CDR1 SEHNR, CDR2 FQNEAQ (reference sequence).

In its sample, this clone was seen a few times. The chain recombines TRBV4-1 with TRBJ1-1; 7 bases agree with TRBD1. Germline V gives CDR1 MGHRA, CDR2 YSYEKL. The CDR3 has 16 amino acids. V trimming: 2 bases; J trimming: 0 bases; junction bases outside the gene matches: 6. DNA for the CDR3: TGCGCCAGCAGCCAATTGACAGGGCTAATGAACACTGAAGCTTTCTTT. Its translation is CASSQLTGLMNTEAFF.